One and the same sample provided the 2 T cell receptor beta chains below, sequenced in a study of T cell repertoires in cytomegalovirus infection. For these TCRs, the target antigens are not known. Each CDR3 protein gets one entry after TCRdb re-called the reads with MiXCR. The sample yields about 360,000 distinct CDR3 sequences, about 35% seen once. Sequenced material: cultured PBMCs, taken from culture after CMV antigen stimulation. Receptors originate from a human donor in good health (CMV status not recorded). Some clones in this sample may be carry-over from other donors' samples.

The chain uses TRBV12-3 or TRBV12-4 and TRBJ2-5, with D perhaps TRBD1 (6 bases). The germline V and J ends were trimmed by 5 bases and 4 bases, with 23 bases remaining between them. The CDR3 covers 17 residues. CDR3 protein: CASSAGEAARGLETQYF. The CDR3 bases are TGTGCCAGCAGTGCCGGTGAAGCCGCCAGGGGATTAGAGACCCAGTACTTC.

This clonotype occurred many times. This chain joins TRBV7-2 and TRBJ1-2; D remains unclear. Germline CDR1 SGHTA, CDR2 FQGNSA. V was cut by 5 bases and J by 5 bases, with 12 bases left in between. The CDR3 consists of 13 residues. CDR3 DNA: TGTGCCAGCAGCCATGGCGGGGAGTATGGCTACACCTTC. It is translated as CASSHGGEYGYTF.